The TCR beta chain under discussion was sequenced for a study of OX40 agonist ivuxolimab in advanced cancers. Study-wide context: Of the patients, three showed partial responses, one with hepatocellular carcinoma and two with cutaneous melanoma.

CDR1 and CDR2 (germline): MNHNS, SASEGT. V was clipped by 1 base and J by 3 bases, with 5 bases between them. The CDR3 has 13 amino acids. Points from the study as a whole: The mean number of expanded clones was higher in CD8+ T cells than in CD4+.

Some clones are missing from TCRdb's copy, which holds only in-frame ones; the method was immunoSEQ multiplex PCR. The sample has roughly 43,000 clones, 70% to 90% seen once; the top ten hold 35%. Remarks on this clone: Its antigen is not known.

This chain connects TRBV6-1 to TRBJ2-3, with D unresolved. Sequencing was performed on CD4+ or CD8+ T cells sorted from blood, taken in a trial of the OX40 agonist ivuxolimab. The receptor's source is an adult with an advanced solid tumor such as melanoma, head and neck, liver or kidney cancer. This CDR3 reads CASSEGQTDTQYF. The DNA of the CDR3 is TGTGCCAGCAGTGAAGGGCAAACAGATACGCAGTATTTT.